Here is one T cell receptor beta chain with its context. This clone showed up many times. What antigen it recognizes has not been identified. Base-call qualities are not available, and no considerably larger clone is one nucleotide away. The immunoSEQ Assay was used to immunosequence TCRbeta CDR3 regions from genomic DNA. Genomic DNA was amplified by bias-controlled multiplex PCR before high-throughput sequencing. Concerning the study's data processing: To quantify the absolute abundance of each unique TCRbeta CDR3 region, the sequences were collapsed and filtered. Clonality, defined as 1 minus Pielou's evenness, was calculated using productive rearrangements only. To compute tumor T-cell fraction, TCRbeta template counts were normalized to usable DNA, with usable DNA estimated from several housekeeping genes. A previously published method was used to identify clones whose frequencies were significantly greater in on-treatment samples than in baseline samples. Held by TCRdb, this immuneACCESS table contains in-frame sequences only and omits some clones. Under half of the omission traces to an unresolved V gene where checked; the cause of the rest is unknown. V and J calls and clone size are copied from that table; D and trimming were computed from the DNA. Counted in this sample were several thousand clones; 20% to 25% of them appeared once. 7.5% to 8.5% of the sample belongs to the ten largest clones.

The record originates from a study of sequential checkpoint blockade in melanoma (dated by TCRdb to the late 2010s). Concerning the study at large: Patients were assigned by 1:1 randomization to either first-line nivolumab followed by ipilimumab (arm A) or ipilimumab followed by nivolumab (arm B). The same lesion was the source of approximately 81% of the matched pre- and post-treatment tumor biopsy pairs. Maintenance nivolumab came after each of the two trial sequences. DNA from 75 to 95 pretreatment melanoma tumor samples underwent TCRbeta immunosequencing. Matched tumor biopsies were taken from over 20 patients before treatment and at week 13, after single-agent nivolumab (arm A) or ipilimumab (arm B).

The full study reports these points: Small sample sizes and reduced statistical power limited the analyses of tumor T-cell fraction within each arm. Patients whose tumor T-cell fraction and clonality increased by week 13 were about 30 times more likely to achieve clinical benefit. PD-L1 staining and CD8+ T-cell counts correlated with tumor T-cell fraction and clonality, whereas mutational load did not. The model for predicting response that combines TCR metrics with mutation burden needs to be validated in larger, independent patient cohorts. In the nivolumab-first arm (arm A), an association was found between pretreatment tumor TIL clonality and response (P = .04).

The treatment or condition label corresponds to: randomized to nivolumab then ipilimumab (arm A) or the reverse (arm B). None of the patients in the trial had previously been given DNA-damaging chemotherapy. The samples were obtained from melanoma patients enrolled in CheckMate 064, an open-label, randomized phase II trial testing sequential checkpoint blockade. Tumor TCR sequencing used genomic DNA from formalin-fixed paraffin-embedded (FFPE) tissue samples. The germline V gene specifies SGHNT as CDR1 and YENEEA as CDR2. For this chain, trimming is 3 bases at the V end and 4 bases at the J end, and the number of junction bases without a gene match is 8. Measured from the cysteine to the phenylalanine, the CDR3 is 16 residues long. Just the 48-base CDR3 DNA is kept, in frame starting at base 1.

Specimen: tumor tissue (inferred from file names), collected from a patient given nivolumab and ipilimumab in sequence. The sequence was collected from a human donor with melanoma. The rearranged chain carries TRBV11-3 and TRBJ2-5, with 10 junctional bases fitting TRBD2. The bases are TGTGCCAGCAGCTTGCTGGAGCGGGGGGGCCCAGAGACCCAGTACTTC. The encoded protein is CASSLLERGGPETQYF.